This T cell receptor beta chain was sequenced in a study of T cell responses to AZD1222 COVID-19 vaccine (dated by TCRdb to the early 2020s). Some background on the complete study: AZD1222 recipients with second doses at about 4 weeks or about 12 weeks were pooled, because spike-specific TCR depth and breadth did not differ between schedules. TCR sequencing covered roughly 230 trial participants: approximately 200 given two doses of AZD1222 and 26 given two doses of MenACWY control vaccine. Trial participants were enrolled into age subgroups of 18-55, 56-69 and 70-plus years, which contained about 150, 27 and 61 TCR-sequenced participants, respectively.

Regarding this clone: Its antigen specificity is not known. Base qualities were left out, and no much larger clone turns up one base away.

The CDR3 covers 13 residues, taking in both the cysteine and the phenylalanine. Only CDR3 DNA remains: 39 bases, in frame from the first base. As encoded in the germline V gene, CDR1 is SGDLS while CDR2 is YYNGEE. Here V drops 0 bases and J drops 11 bases, and the junction holds 3 bases not matched to any gene. This specimen's time point label, interpreted: baseline before first vaccination. Vaccinee samples came from UK trials COV001 and COV002, including a single-blind randomized controlled phase 2/3 trial of AZD1222 (ChAdOx1 nCoV-19) in healthy adults. For TCRbeta chain sequencing, PBMC samples were collected from trial participants at day 0 and at day 28 after the second dose. The investigation overall reported the following: The 56-69-year group was small, and its depth increase did not reach significance, likely because of low power. Participants were mostly white British and included more females than males, and it was suggested by the authors that clonal diversity may have been underestimated. Epitopes outside the regions mutated in the B.1.351 and B.1.1.7 variants were reportedly recognized by nearly half of the unique spike-specific TCRs. The whole spike protein was spanned by vaccine-associated CD4 TCRs, and dominant responses were seen in regions 160-218 and 743-854. Only five to seven AZD1222 recipients were SARS-CoV-2 seropositive at baseline, limiting conclusions about previously exposed vaccinees. Because no day 14 peak-response samples were available, the repertoires could be characterized only after the peak T cell response. A significant rise in spike-specific TCR breadth and depth was observed after two AZD1222 doses relative to day 0 and relative to MenACWY recipients.

The CDR3 regions of human TCRbeta chains were analyzed by immunosequencing. For the original study's pipeline: Repertoire TCRs were checked for matches against a reference library of SARS-CoV-2-specific TCRs that had been generated using the MIRA antigen-specificity platform. Breadth was defined as the fraction of unique TCRs that were SARS-CoV-2-associated, and depth was defined as the fraction of total T cells that were SARS-CoV-2-associated. Using the MIRA data, each spike-specific TCR was mapped to the spike region that the TCR reacts to and placed in a CD4 or CD8 class. Log10-transformed breadth and depth values were compared by one-way ANOVA with Sidak's multiple comparisons tests. The immuneACCESS repertoire file appears here via TCRdb, limited to in-frame rearrangements. These files lack a portion of the clones; in checked studies, under half of the deficit traces to unresolved V genes, and the cause of the others is not known. V, J and clone size reflect that table, while D and trimming were determined from the DNA. A total of over 100,000 clones appear in this sample, approximately 90% of them only once. Roughly 6.9% of the sample is taken by the ten largest.

This clonotype was obtained from an adult in good health. The sample consisted of peripheral blood, taken on day 0 of AZD1222 vaccination. The rearrangement combines TRBV9 with TRBJ1-2; TRBD1 agrees with 11 junctional bases. The DNA sequence is TGTGCCAGCAGCGTAGCTGGACAGGGGGCATACACCTTC. Translated, this is CASSVAGQGAYTF.